This is a list of T cell receptor beta chains from one sample in a study of T-cell reconstitution after alpha-beta-depleted transplantation in children. MiXCR, applied by TCRdb to the PCR reads, yields one record per CDR3 protein. The sample has about 150,000 distinct CDR3 sequences, approximately 10% seen once; the top ten hold around 13%. The sequencing here drew on PBMCs, taken before TCRalphabeta/CD19-depleted stem cell transplant. The receptors derive from a boy aged 2 to 10 with acute myeloid leukemia, due to receive a stem cell transplant. The CDR3 runs from the conserved cysteine through the conserved F or W. The order of the fields is J gene, clone size, V gene, D gene, CDR3 protein, CDR3 DNA. A D gene is named only where the DNA matches it firmly. Size values are once, few and many counts, or a class for expanded clones, and some rows have none.

J: TRBJ1-5
size: many
V: TRBV20-1
D: -
CDR3: CSASDTTNQPQHF
DNA: TGCAGTGCCTCGGACACCACAAATCAGCCCCAGCATTTT

J: TRBJ2-5
size: many
V: TRBV20-1
D: -
CDR3: CSARAPGAKETQYF
DNA: TGCAGTGCTAGAGCTCCCGGAGCCAAAGAGACCCAGTACTTC

J: TRBJ2-3
size: many
V: TRBV20-1
D: -
CDR3: CSAGGLETDTQYF
DNA: TGCAGTGCCGGGGGCCTAGAGACAGATACGCAGTATTTT

J: TRBJ1-6
size: many
V: TRBV2
D: -
CDR3: CASSGGQNSPLHF
DNA: TGTGCCAGCAGTGGTGGACAGAATTCACCCCTCCACTTT

J: TRBJ2-3
size: many
V: TRBV20-1
D: TRBD1
CDR3: CSAREIRTGVKDTQYF
DNA: TGCAGTGCTAGAGAGATCCGGACAGGGGTTAAAGATACGCAGTATTTT

J: TRBJ2-7
size: many
V: TRBV3-1
D: -
CDR3: CASSQGPLGSDPYF
DNA: TGTGCCAGCAGCCAAGGCCCTTTAGGTAGCGATCCGTACTTC

J: TRBJ2-1
size: many
V: TRBV20-1
D: -
CDR3: CSAYGSRGENEQFF
DNA: TGCAGTGCCTACGGGTCCCGTGGAGAAAATGAGCAGTTCTTC

J: TRBJ2-5
size: many
V: TRBV3-1
D: -
CDR3: CASSQPAVQETQYF
DNA: TGTGCCAGCAGCCAACCCGCCGTCCAAGAGACCCAGTACTTC

J: TRBJ2-3
size: many
V: TRBV7-2
D: -
CDR3: CASSPHAAGSTGTQYF
DNA: TGTGCCAGCAGCCCCCACGCGGCGGGATCGACCGGCACGCAGTATTTT

J: TRBJ2-1
size: many
V: TRBV7-2
D: -
CDR3: CASSLSLQGGEQFF
DNA: TGTGCCAGCAGCTTATCTCTTCAGGGGGGTGAGCAGTTCTTC

J: TRBJ2-2
size: -
V: TRBV10-1
D: -
CDR3: CASSESPATNTGELFF
DNA: TGCGCCAGCAGTGAGTCGCCGGCCACGAACACCGGGGAGCTGTTTTTT

J: TRBJ1-2
size: many
V: TRBV6-6
D: TRBD1
CDR3: CASSDRGQAGYTF
DNA: TGTGCCAGCAGTGACAGGGGGCAGGCTGGCTACACCTTC

J: TRBJ2-2
size: many
V: TRBV12-3/TRBV12-4
D: -
CDR3: CASSLGRRTGELFF
DNA: TGTGCCAGCAGTTTGGGGAGGAGGACCGGGGAGCTGTTTTTT

J: TRBJ1-5
size: many
V: TRBV9
D: TRBD1
CDR3: CASSVGGGAGQPQHF
DNA: TGTGCCAGCAGCGTCGGAGGGGGCGCCGGGCAGCCCCAGCATTTT

J: TRBJ1-2
size: many
V: TRBV28
D: -
CDR3: CASSLAAGFYGYTF
DNA: TGTGCCAGCAGTTTAGCGGCAGGGTTTTATGGCTACACCTTC

J: TRBJ2-4
size: many
V: TRBV5-1
D: TRBD1
CDR3: CASSSWTGVDIQYF
DNA: TGCGCCAGCAGCTCATGGACAGGGGTGGACATTCAGTACTTC

J: TRBJ1-6
size: many
V: TRBV6-5
D: TRBD1
CDR3: CASSYGQANSPLHF
DNA: TGTGCCAGCAGTTACGGACAGGCTAATTCACCCCTCCACTTT

J: TRBJ2-7
size: many
V: TRBV5-1
D: TRBD2
CDR3: CASSSGLAGGPGEQYF
DNA: TGCGCCAGCAGCTCGGGACTAGCGGGAGGGCCGGGTGAGCAGTACTTC

J: TRBJ2-3
size: few
V: TRBV5-1
D: TRBD1
CDR3: CASTGLRGSAADTQYF
DNA: TGCGCCAGCACTGGACTCAGGGGGTCGGCCGCAGATACGCAGTATTTT

J: TRBJ2-1
size: many
V: TRBV4-1
D: -
CDR3: CASSPIPQSSYNEQFF
DNA: TGCGCCAGCAGCCCCATCCCCCAGAGCTCCTACAATGAGCAGTTCTTC

J: TRBJ2-3
size: many
V: TRBV20-1
D: TRBD1
CDR3: CSARDSGGYTSTDTQYF
DNA: TGCAGTGCTAGAGATTCAGGGGGATACACAAGCACAGATACGCAGTATTTT

J: TRBJ1-2
size: -
V: TRBV12-3/TRBV12-4
D: TRBD1
CDR3: CASRGQIAGNGYTF
DNA: TGTGCCAGCAGGGGACAGATAGCGGGTAATGGCTACACCTTC

J: TRBJ2-3
size: many
V: TRBV28
D: TRBD2
CDR3: CASNPAGETITDTQYF
DNA: TGTGCCAGCAACCCAGCGGGAGAGACAATCACAGATACGCAGTATTTT

J: TRBJ1-1
size: many
V: TRBV12-3/TRBV12-4
D: TRBD1
CDR3: CASSFQGDTEAFF
DNA: TGTGCCAGCAGTTTTCAGGGGGACACTGAAGCTTTCTTT

J: TRBJ2-7
size: many
V: TRBV5-5
D: -
CDR3: CASTWGSPGGAGEQYF
DNA: TGTGCCAGCACCTGGGGGAGCCCCGGGGGCGCGGGGGAGCAGTACTTC

J: TRBJ1-1
size: many
V: TRBV16
D: -
CDR3: CASSQSGGTEAFF
DNA: TGTGCCAGCAGCCAATCGGGGGGGACTGAAGCTTTCTTT

J: TRBJ2-7
size: many
V: TRBV3-1
D: TRBD2
CDR3: CASSQDRVTSAYEQYF
DNA: TGTGCCAGCAGCCAAGATCGTGTGACTAGCGCCTACGAGCAGTACTTC

J: TRBJ2-7
size: many
V: TRBV4-1
D: -
CDR3: CASSQQGLGFEQYF
DNA: TGCGCCAGCAGCCAACAGGGTCTCGGCTTCGAGCAGTACTTC

J: TRBJ2-1
size: -
V: TRBV5-6
D: -
CDR3: CASSPRHLCGREQFF
DNA: TGTGCCAGCAGCCCTAGGCACCTCTGCGGCCGTGAGCAGTTCTTC

J: TRBJ1-2
size: many
V: TRBV5-1
D: -
CDR3: CASSLSLGTSNGYTF
DNA: TGCGCCAGCAGCTTGAGTCTTGGGACGTCCAATGGCTACACCTTC

J: TRBJ2-5
size: -
V: TRBV28
D: -
CDR3: CAMSPGPPGTQYF
DNA: TGTGCCATGAGCCCCGGGCCCCCCGGGACCCAGTACTTC

J: TRBJ1-1
size: many
V: TRBV14
D: TRBD1
CDR3: CASSYRADRMDTEAFF
DNA: TGTGCCAGCAGCTACCGAGCGGACAGGATGGACACTGAAGCTTTCTTT

J: TRBJ2-7
size: many
V: TRBV10-2
D: -
CDR3: CASSEYLNEQYF
DNA: TGCGCCAGCAGTGAGTACCTAAACGAGCAGTACTTC

J: TRBJ1-6
size: few
V: TRBV28
D: -
CDR3: CASSLGNSPLHF
DNA: TGTGCCAGCAGTTTAGGGAATTCACCCCTCCACTTT

J: TRBJ2-7
size: many
V: TRBV12-3/TRBV12-4
D: TRBD2
CDR3: CASSLRGRAYEQYF
DNA: TGTGCCAGCAGTTTACGGGGGAGGGCCTACGAGCAGTACTTC

J: TRBJ2-1
size: many
V: TRBV5-1
D: TRBD2
CDR3: CASSATSAAYNEQFF
DNA: TGCGCCAGCAGCGCAACTAGCGCGGCCTACAATGAGCAGTTCTTC

J: TRBJ1-4
size: many
V: TRBV6-1
D: -
CDR3: CASKVRQNEKLFF
DNA: TGTGCCAGCAAAGTAAGGCAGAATGAAAAACTGTTTTTT

J: TRBJ2-1
size: many
V: TRBV7-2
D: -
CDR3: CASSPGTPSYNEQFF
DNA: TGTGCCAGCAGCCCCGGGACCCCCTCCTACAATGAGCAGTTCTTC

J: TRBJ1-2
size: many
V: TRBV15
D: -
CDR3: CATSRGHRPADYTF
DNA: TGTGCCACCAGCAGAGGACACCGGCCAGCCGACTACACCTTC

J: TRBJ2-4
size: many
V: TRBV24-1
D: -
CDR3: CATSDFLGPQYF
DNA: TGTGCCACCAGTGATTTCCTCGGACCGCAGTACTTC

J: TRBJ1-6
size: many
V: TRBV5-4
D: -
CDR3: CASSLDSYNSPLHF
DNA: TGTGCCAGCAGCTTGGACAGCTATAATTCACCCCTCCACTTT

J: TRBJ1-1
size: many
V: TRBV27
D: -
CDR3: CASKRGPRSDTEAFF
DNA: TGTGCCAGCAAAAGAGGTCCCCGCTCGGACACTGAAGCTTTCTTT

J: TRBJ1-2
size: many
V: TRBV12-3/TRBV12-4
D: TRBD1
CDR3: CASSKAGTGTYGYTF
DNA: TGTGCCAGCAGCAAAGCCGGGACAGGAACCTATGGCTACACCTTC

J: TRBJ2-3
size: many
V: TRBV27
D: -
CDR3: CASGQRATDTQYF
DNA: TGTGCCAGTGGCCAACGGGCCACAGATACGCAGTATTTT

J: TRBJ1-1
size: many
V: TRBV7-2
D: -
CDR3: CASSLDLNTEAFF
DNA: TGTGCCAGCAGCTTAGACCTAAACACTGAAGCTTTCTTT

J: TRBJ2-3
size: many
V: TRBV3-1
D: -
CDR3: CASSQEAAGNEADTQYF
DNA: TGTGCCAGCAGCCAAGAGGCCGCGGGGAATGAGGCAGATACGCAGTATTTT

J: TRBJ2-3
size: many
V: TRBV12-3/TRBV12-4
D: TRBD2
CDR3: CASRSTSGGAKNTQYF
DNA: TGTGCCAGCAGATCTACTAGCGGGGGGGCTAAAAATACGCAGTATTTT

J: TRBJ2-2
size: many
V: TRBV5-1
D: -
CDR3: CASSLSGSGELFF
DNA: TGCGCCAGCAGCTTGTCAGGGTCCGGGGAGCTGTTTTTT

J: TRBJ1-5
size: many
V: TRBV7-9
D: -
CDR3: CASSLKPPGRSVNQPQHF
DNA: TGTGCCAGCAGCTTAAAACCCCCGGGCCGTTCTGTCAATCAGCCCCAGCATTTT

J: TRBJ2-5
size: -
V: TRBV19
D: -
CDR3: CASTLTIGVGGETQYF
DNA: TGTGCCAGTACCCTTACGATTGGGGTGGGAGGAGAGACCCAGTACTTC

J: TRBJ2-7
size: many
V: TRBV9
D: -
CDR3: CASSVGNLGEQYF
DNA: TGTGCCAGCAGCGTAGGAAATCTGGGCGAGCAGTACTTC

J: TRBJ2-2
size: many
V: TRBV5-1
D: -
CDR3: CASSARDRGLAGELFF
DNA: TGCGCCAGCAGCGCACGGGACCGGGGTTTGGCCGGGGAGCTGTTTTTT

J: TRBJ1-6
size: many
V: TRBV5-1
D: -
CDR3: CASSSSGLGNSPLHF
DNA: TGCGCCAGCAGCTCTTCCGGGTTAGGGAATTCACCCCTCCACTTT